A single sample gave rise to the 7 T cell receptor beta chains below, sequenced in a study of T cell responses to AZD1222 COVID-19 vaccine. The repertoire was sequenced with immunoSEQ multiplex PCR; TCRdb's copy has only in-frame clones and lacks some. The table records under 140,000 clones, about 87% of them present only once. Here the sequenced sample was peripheral blood, taken 28 days after the second AZD1222 dose. The receptors come from an adult who received the AZD1222 COVID-19 vaccine.

DNA for the CDR3: TGTGCCACCAGTGATCCCGGGACTAGGTACAATGAGCAGTTCTTC. Protein sequence: CATSDPGTRYNEQFF. The rearrangement links TRBV24-1 to TRBJ2-1; 8 positions match TRBD2. The CDR3 totals 15 residues. The J segment lost 4 bases and the V segment lost 3 bases, leaving 4 bases of the junction unmatched. Germline V CDR1 and CDR2: KGHDR, SFDVKD.

This chain connects TRBV21-1 to TRBJ2-5; TRBD2, the table's D call, lacks a check against the DNA. TRBV21-1 has pseudogene status. The CDR3 has 18 amino acids. The CDR3 region is CASSKAPLLAGDKETQYF. CDR3 coding DNA: TGTGCCAGCAGCAAAGCCCCTCTTCTAGCGGGGGACAAAGAGACCCAGTACTTC.

This clone occurred once. The chain has TRBV18 and TRBJ2-1; tentatively, D is TRBD1 or TRBD2 (5 bases each). The CDR3 has 13 residues. Germline V gene sequence: CDR1 KGHSH, CDR2 LQKENI. V was trimmed by 3 bases and J by 8 bases, leaving 11 bases between them. In DNA, the CDR3 is TGTGCCAGCTCACCTGGGACCGCATATGAGCAGTTCTTC. Translated, it gives CASSPGTAYEQFF. The entire variable domain, with the rest obtained from reference TRBV18 and TRBJ2-1, is as follows: NAGVMQNPRHLVRRRGQEARLRCSPMKGHSHVYWYRQLPEEGLKFMVYLQKENIIDESGMPKERFSAEFPKEGPSILRIQQVVRGDSAAYFCASSPGTAYEQFFGPGTRLTVL.

This clone came up once. V usage is TRBV27 and J usage is TRBJ2-5; D call uncertain. V dropped 4 bases and J dropped 3 bases, with 18 bases sitting between them. The germline CDR1 and CDR2 sequences are MNHEY and SMNVEV (reference sequence). This CDR3 region has 16 residues. The chain's CDR3 is CASSSELPGVKETQYF. DNA for the CDR3: TGTGCCAGCAGTTCGGAACTACCGGGCGTGAAAGAGACCCAGTACTTC.

The gene calls are TRBV19 and TRBJ1-6, with D unclear. Germline CDR1 and CDR2: LNHDA and SQIVND (reference sequence). The CDR3 sequence is 14 residues long. Trimming pared 5 bases from V and 11 bases from J, leaving 16 bases between. The CDR3 region is CASSLHPTAPPLHF. The CDR3, as DNA: TGTGCCAGTAGTCTCCACCCGACGGCTCCACCCCTCCACTTT.

V usage is TRBV6-5 and J usage is TRBJ1-3; 7 bases fit TRBD1. The CDR3 has 15 amino acids. J was trimmed by 3 bases and V by 0 bases; bases with no gene match: 2. In germline, CDR1 is MNHEY, CDR2 SVGAGI. The DNA of the CDR3 is TGTGCCAGCAGTTACTCGAGACAGGGTGGAAACACCATATATTTT. Protein product: CASSYSRQGGNTIYF.

V gene TRBV12-3 or TRBV12-4 combines with J gene TRBJ1-6; D not resolved. CDR3 length: 12 amino acids. V gave up 4 bases and J gave up 7 bases, with 5 bases separating them. The CDR3 protein is CASSWENSPLHF. CDR3 nucleotides: TGTGCCAGCAGTTGGGAGAATTCACCCCTCCACTTT.